Below, 11 T cell receptor beta chains from the same sample are listed, as sequenced in a study of blood T cell repertoires in COVID-19. Using immunoSEQ multiplex PCR, the repertoire was profiled, and TCRdb retains in-frame clones only, with some absent. The repertoire has 100,000 to 150,000 clones, around 80% of them found once; the top ten carry 37%. Sequenced material: peripheral blood. The receptors derive from a man aged 40-50 years with active or convalescent COVID-19.

The table lists this clone with a few counts. The V and J genes are TRBV5-8 and TRBJ2-5; 12 bases match TRBD1. The CDR3 has 16 amino acids. Germline CDR1 and CDR2: SGHTS and YDEGEE. Losses at the gene ends were 0 bases for V and 6 bases for J; bases not matched to a gene: 6. The CDR3 region is CASSLGPGQGAKTQYF. The CDR3 nucleotides read TGTGCCAGCAGCTTGGGGCCGGGACAGGGGGCGAAGACCCAGTACTTC.

The chain employs TRBV7-9 and TRBJ1-1; TRBD1 matches 7 bases. The V gene's germline CDR1 is SEHNR and CDR2 FQNEAQ (reference sequence). CDR3 length: 13 amino acids. V gave up 9 bases and J gave up 5 bases; unmatched junction bases: 9. In nucleotides, the CDR3 is TGTGCCAGTGACAGGGAGGCGAAAACTGAAGCTTTCTTT. Its translation is CASDREAKTEAFF. Based on the CDR3 plus reference TRBV7-9 and TRBJ1-1, the full variable domain is DTGVSQNPRHKITKRGQNVTFRCDPISEHNRLYWYRQTLGQGPEFLTYFQNEAQLEKSRLLSDRFSAERPKGSFSTLEIQRTEQGDSAMYLCASDREAKTEAFFGQGTRLTVV.

This clone was seen a few times. V gene TRBV18 combines with J gene TRBJ1-1; D is possibly TRBD1 (6 bases). V was shortened by 4 bases and J by 4 bases, with 7 bases between the two germline ends. The length of the CDR3 is 12 residues. From germline, CDR1 is KGHSH and CDR2 LQKENI. The chain's CDR3 is CASSLQGTEAFF. As DNA, the CDR3 is TGTGCCAGCTCACTACAGGGCACTGAAGCTTTCTTT.

This chain joins TRBV6-1 and TRBJ2-3, with 14 nucleotides matching TRBD2. The CDR3 has 18 residues. Germline trimming cut 0 bases from V and 4 bases from J; bases unmatched to any gene: 6. Looked up from germline, CDR1 is MNHNS and CDR2 is SASEGT. CDR3 residues: CASSEAGTSGGRADTQYF. The CDR3 DNA reads TGTGCCAGCAGTGAAGCAGGGACTAGCGGGGGCCGGGCAGATACGCAGTATTTT.

This clone was counted between two and nine times. V is TRBV19 and J is TRBJ2-7; D might be TRBD2 (5 bases). In germline, CDR1 is LNHDA, CDR2 SQIVND (reference sequence). The length of the CDR3 is 15 residues. Trimming left V 1 base short and J 3 bases short, with 13 bases between. Here the CDR3 reads CASSIVRGSYYEQYF. In DNA form, the CDR3 reads TGTGCCAGTAGTATAGTACGGGGATCTTACTACGAGCAGTACTTC. Combining the CDR3 with reference TRBV19 and TRBJ2-7 gives the whole variable domain DGGITQSPKYLFRKEGQNVTLSCEQNLNHDAMYWYRQDPGQGLRLIYYSQIVNDFQKGDIAEGYSVSREKKESFPLTVTSAQKNPTAFYLCASSIVRGSYYEQYFGPGTRLTVT.

The genes are TRBV5-1 and TRBJ1-1; D may be TRBD1 (5 bases). Between the trimmed V and J ends, which lost 10 bases and 2 bases, there was a span of 21 bases. The CDR3 runs 15 residues. The germline gives CDR1 SGHRS, CDR2 YFSETQ. CDR3 residues: CAPSHGGGSNTEAFF. In nucleotides, the CDR3 is TGCGCCCCCAGCCACGGGGGGGGGTCTAACACTGAAGCTTTCTTT.

V is TRBV9 and J is TRBJ1-1; 8 positions match TRBD1. CDR1 SGDLS and CDR2 YYNGEE come from the germline V gene. The ends lost 4 bases at V and 6 bases at J; junction bases unmatched: 11. This CDR3 has 15 amino acids. The chain's CDR3 is CASSTTGAQGSEAFF. The CDR3 bases are TGTGCCAGCAGCACGACAGGGGCCCAGGGTTCTGAAGCTTTCTTT.

The genes are TRBV5-3 and TRBJ2-2, with TRBD2 identical over 14 bases. TRBV5-3 is identified as an open reading frame with a role that is uncertain. Trimming at V came to 7 bases and at J to 7 bases, leaving 12 bases not matched to a gene. The CDR3 consists of 17 residues. CDR3 sequence: CARQGLAGAPGNGELFF. In DNA form, the CDR3 reads TGTGCCAGACAGGGACTAGCGGGGGCCCCTGGGAACGGGGAGCTGTTTTTT.

The table lists this clone with a few counts. The CDR3 protein is CASSFGTGGYEQYF. CDR3 DNA: TGTGCCAGCAGCTTCGGGACAGGGGGCTACGAGCAGTACTTC. The rearrangement uses TRBV7-9 and TRBJ2-7, with 11 nucleotides matching TRBD1. Germline CDR1 is SEHNR and CDR2 is FQNEAQ (reference sequence). With V trimmed by 3 bases and J by 3 bases, 1 base remained unmatched. CDR3 length: 14 amino acids.

V gene TRBV24-1 combines with J gene TRBJ1-2, with 8 bases matching TRBD1. Trimming at V came to 6 bases and at J to 4 bases, leaving 12 bases not matched to a gene. The CDR3 is 16 residues long. Germline CDR1 is KGHDR and CDR2 is SFDVKD. The CDR3 DNA is TGTGCCACCAGTACAACGCCGGGACAGGAAAGCTATGGCTACACCTTC. Translated: CATSTTPGQESYGYTF.

V gene TRBV7-6 combines with J gene TRBJ1-5; 9 nucleotides agree with TRBD1. Trimming took 4 bases from V and 4 from J; bases not matched to a gene: 8. This CDR3 comprises 16 residues. Per germline, CDR1 SGHVS and CDR2 FNYEAQ. The CDR3 nucleotides read TGTGCCAGCAGCTCAGGTAACAGGGGGCTAAATCAGCCCCAGCATTTT. Translation: CASSSGNRGLNQPQHF.